This T cell receptor beta chain was captured by sequencing in a study of blood T cell repertoires in COVID-19. Study overall: Samples came from the United States, Italy and Spain, spanning acute and convalescent COVID-19.

Here immunoSEQ multiplex PCR was the method, and the copy in TCRdb shows in-frame clones only, minus some. In the table there are about 250,000 clones, 70% to 85% of which are singletons. V was clipped by 4 bases and J by 6 bases, with 8 bases between them. Germline loops: CDR1 DFQATT, CDR2 SNEGSKA (reference sequence). CDR3 size: 11 residues. The sample taken for sequencing was peripheral blood. This TCR derives from a woman between 35 and 50 years old with active or convalescent COVID-19. The genes are TRBV20-1 and TRBJ2-3; a weak D match, TRBD2 (6 bases). The CDR3 nucleotides read TGCAGTGCTACGACTAGGGATACGCAGTATTTT. Its protein is CSATTRDTQYF.